This TCR beta chain was captured by sequencing in a study of T-cell reconstitution after alpha-beta-depleted transplantation in children. V dropped 3 bases and J dropped 2; count of bases not matched to a gene: 9. CDR1 is DFQATT and CDR2 is SNEGSKA in the germline V gene (reference sequence). The CDR3 has 15 residues. Unique molecular identifiers were incorporated into the prepared TCRbeta library. One entry per CDR3 protein results from TCRdb running MiXCR on the PCR reads. Of hundreds of thousands of distinct CDR3 sequences listed, around a sixth are singletons. Sample: PBMCs from the stem cell graft donor, taken from the stem cell graft. This TCR came from a human donor who donated a stem cell graft to a child with acute myeloid leukemia. The rearrangement uses TRBV20-1 and TRBJ1-1; 7 bases align to TRBD1. Here the CDR3 reads CSASHDGTANTEAFF. CDR3 bases: TGCAGTGCTAGCCACGATGGGACAGCTAACACTGAAGCTTTCTTT.